This T cell receptor beta chain was retrieved from a study of blood T cells in healthy people across ages. CDR3 length equals 15 residues. Germline V gives CDR1 MNHEY, CDR2 SVGEGT. A J-beta primer mix and a sample-barcoded 5' primer were used in a second PCR of about 6 to 12 cycles. TCRdb used MiXCR to reprocess the 5' RACE reads, holding one entry per CDR3 protein. The data hold 730,000 or so distinct CDR3 sequences, with roughly 47% observed a single time. Samples each had at least 5.5 micrograms of total RNA extracted. This chain uses TRBV6-2 or TRBV6-3 with TRBJ2-4; D remains unclear. The J call is uncertain, as TRBJ2-7 better fits the DNA end. Sequencing used blood. The TCR comes from a woman in her fifties or sixties in good health. CDR3 coding DNA: TGTGCCAGCAGTTACCCGATTCGTAAGAGAACCGAGCAGTACTTC. Amino acid sequence: CASSYPIRKRTEQYF.